This note documents a single T cell receptor (beta chain) sequence. The record originates from a study of blood T cell repertoires in COVID-19. Trimming at V came to 0 bases and at J to 6 bases, leaving 4 bases not matched to a gene. This CDR3 contains 16 residues. Per germline, CDR1 SGHRS and CDR2 YFSETQ. Some clones are missing from TCRdb's copy, which holds only in-frame ones; the method was immunoSEQ multiplex PCR. This table has roughly 250,000 clones, approximately 91% appearing once. The sample consisted of peripheral blood. This chain uses TRBV5-1 with TRBJ2-1, with 12 nucleotides matching TRBD2. This TCR was sampled from a man under 40 with COVID-19, enrolled during active disease. CDR3 nucleotide sequence: TGCGCCAGCAGCTTGGAGCTAGCGGGGGGGACCAATGAGCAGTTCTTC. This codes for CASSLELAGGTNEQFF.